What follows are 20 T cell receptor beta chains derived from one specimen sequenced in a study of blood T cells in healthy people across ages. For the second PCR, which ran for about 7 to 11 cycles, a sample-barcoded 5' primer and a J-beta primer mix were used. MiXCR, applied by TCRdb to the 5' RACE reads, yields one record per CDR3 protein. Of hundreds of thousands of distinct CDR3 sequences listed, about 24% were seen once; the top ten hold 8.5% to 9.5%. The same sample was also used in a study of T cells of mothers and their children.

Specimen: blood. Receptors originate from a boy aged 5-17 years in good health.

J is TRBJ1-2 and V is TRBV28; weak D call: TRBD1 (5 bases). Trimming removed 2 bases at V and 4 bases at J, with 17 bases between. Per germline, CDR1 MDHEN and CDR2 SYDVKM. The CDR3 totals 16 residues. The CDR3 region has the DNA TGTGCCAGCAGTTTACCGCAAATAGCAGGGAGCTATGGCTACACCTTC. It encodes CASSLPQIAGSYGYTF.

The rearrangement uses TRBV6-6 and TRBJ2-2; D is unresolved. The CDR3 loop spans 16 amino acids. The germline gives CDR1 MNHNY, CDR2 SVGAGI (reference sequence). The V gene lost 2 bases and the J gene lost 0 bases, with 10 bases spanning the gap. CDR3 nucleotide sequence: TGTGCCAGCAGTTACGGCAGAAAAGCGAACACCGGGGAGCTGTTTTTT. It translates to CASSYGRKANTGELFF.

The chain carries TRBV27 and TRBJ2-5; 9 nucleotides align to TRBD2. The end of the DNA is better explained by TRBJ2-1, so the J call may be wrong. The CDR3 runs to 16 residues. CDR1 is MNHEY, CDR2 SMNVEV, per germline (reference sequence). The CDR3 bases are TGTGCCAGCAGTCTATTCGGGACTAGCCCGATCAATGAGCAGTTCTTC. This encodes CASSLFGTSPINEQFF.

The chain employs TRBV6-6 and TRBJ1-4, with D uncertain. V shed 6 bases and J shed 4 bases, with 15 bases lying between them. CDR1 and CDR2 (germline): MNHNY, SVGAGI (reference sequence). The CDR3 contains 15 residues. As DNA, the CDR3 is TGTGCCAGCAGACTACGGAACGGAGATAATGAAAAACTGTTTTTT. It translates to CASRLRNGDNEKLFF.

This clonotype came up a few times. The CDR3 nucleotides are TGTGCCAGCAGTTACCCAGGGGCCGAGCAGTACTTC. Translation: CASSYPGAEQYF. The chain is built from TRBV6-2 or TRBV6-3 and TRBJ2-7; TRBD1 is a possible D gene (6 bases). This CDR3 has 12 residues. CDR1 is MNHEY, CDR2 SVGEGT, per germline. Trimming took 2 bases from V and 6 from J, leaving 8 bases between them.

V is TRBV20-1 and J is TRBJ2-1; 7 bases fit TRBD2. This CDR3 region has 15 residues. Germline lookup yields CDR1 DFQATT and CDR2 SNEGSKA (reference sequence). Losses at the gene ends were 3 bases for V and 2 bases for J; bases not matched to a gene: 7. CDR3 nucleotide sequence: TGCAGTGCTAGGGAAACTAGCGACCCCTACAATGAGCAGTTCTTC. Amino acids: CSARETSDPYNEQFF.

V and J are TRBV20-1 and TRBJ2-4; D is unclear. Per the germline V gene, CDR1 is DFQATT and CDR2 is SNEGSKA (reference sequence). V was pared by 5 bases and J by 0 bases, with 5 bases between. The length of the CDR3 is 12 residues. The CDR3 is CSASIAKNIQYF. CDR3 nucleotides: TGCAGTGCTTCAATAGCCAAAAACATTCAGTACTTC.

This clonotype was counted between two and nine times. J is TRBJ1-1 and V is TRBV6-6; D is unclear. Between the trimmed V and J ends, which lost 3 bases and 1 base, there was a span of 12 bases. There are 15 residues in the CDR3. Germline lookup yields CDR1 MNHNY and CDR2 SVGAGI (reference sequence). CDR3 coding DNA: TGTGCCAGCAGTTATCCCAAAACTGGGAACACTGAAGCTTTCTTT. Amino acid sequence: CASSYPKTGNTEAFF.

This clonotype was seen a handful of times. The chain links TRBV7-2 to TRBJ2-2, with 9 bases lining up with TRBD2. Germline CDR1 reads SGHTA; CDR2 reads FQGNSA. With V trimmed by 5 bases and J by 5 bases, 12 bases remained unmatched. The CDR3 has 17 residues. CDR3 in amino acids: CASSPYRRGGRTGELFF. Here the CDR3 DNA reads TGTGCCAGCAGCCCATACAGGCGGGGGGGCCGAACCGGGGAGCTGTTTTTT.

This clonotype was seen ten or more times. The chain joins TRBV5-1 to TRBJ2-7, with 10 bases aligning to TRBD2. Germline values: CDR1 SGHRS, CDR2 YFSETQ. The CDR3 length is 14 residues. The V segment lost 4 bases and the J segment 5 bases; nucleotides outside the gene matches: 6. CDR3 nucleotide sequence: TGCGCCAGCAGCGAGCGGGAGGGATACGACGAGCAGTACTTC. Its protein is CASSEREGYDEQYF.

This clonotype was counted a single time. One junction end disagrees with the germline gene, perhaps due to a read error. V usage is TRBV28 and J usage is TRBJ2-1; 8 bases agree with TRBD2. CDR3 length equals 16 residues. Germline loops: CDR1 MDHEN, CDR2 SYDVKM. CDR3 in amino acids: CTSSLAPGLVVHEQFF. CDR3 in DNA: TGTACCAGCAGTTTAGCACCGGGACTAGTTGTGCATGAGCAGTTCTTC.

The table lists this clonotype with a few counts. The gene calls are TRBV5-5 and TRBJ2-7, with 8 bases identical to TRBD1. CDR1 SGHKS and CDR2 YYEKEE come from the germline V gene (reference sequence). J lost 2 bases, V lost 6 bases, and 7 bases had no gene match. The CDR3 covers 14 residues. CDR3 nucleotides: TGTGCCAGCACATCCTGGGACAGGACCTACGAGCAGTACTTC. The encoded protein is CASTSWDRTYEQYF.

This chain uses TRBV9 with TRBJ2-5; TRBD1 might be the D (6 bases). CDR3 length equals 17 residues. V lost 3 bases to trimming and J lost 9 bases, with 27 bases between them. Germline V lookup: CDR1 SGDLS, CDR2 YYNGEE. The CDR3 region has the DNA TGTGCCAGCAGCGAAACCTCGGGACACATAGCCAAGAGAGCCCAGTACTTC. It translates to CASSETSGHIAKRAQYF. Drawing the rest from reference TRBV9 and TRBJ2-5, the complete variable domain is DSGVTQTPKHLITATGQRVTLRCSPRSGDLSVYWYQQSLDQGLQFLIQYYNGEERAKGNILERFSAQQFPDLHSELNLSSLELGDSALYFCASSETSGHIAKRAQYFGPGTRLLVL.

The table lists this clonotype with a count of one. J is TRBJ1-1 and V is TRBV6-5; 7 positions match TRBD1. The CDR3 is made up of 13 amino acids. V was pared by 6 bases and J by 3 bases, with 4 bases of the junction left unmatched. Germline V gives CDR1 MNHEY, CDR2 SVGAGI. The CDR3 sequence: CASRRGRDTEAFF. DNA for the CDR3: TGTGCCAGCAGGAGGGGGCGCGACACTGAAGCTTTCTTT.

V is TRBV5-8 and J is TRBJ1-5, with D possibly matching TRBD1 (5 bases). Germline V gives CDR1 SGHTS, CDR2 YDEGEE. The CDR3 loop spans 16 amino acids. The V gene lost 2 bases and the J gene lost 3 bases, with 15 bases spanning the gap. The CDR3 sequence is CASSFASGRVNQPQHF. The CDR3 nucleotides are TGTGCCAGCAGCTTTGCATCGGGCAGGGTCAATCAGCCCCAGCATTTT.

This clonotype turned up a few times. CDR3 in DNA: TGTGCCAGCAGCCAAGATACGAGACAGGGGGTTCTTCGAGAGACCCAGTACTTC. It translates to CASSQDTRQGVLRETQYF. The genes are TRBV3-1 and TRBJ2-5; TRBD1 agrees at 9 bases. V gave up 0 bases and J gave up 4 bases; unmatched junction bases: 12. The CDR3 consists of 18 residues. Germline V gives CDR1 LGHDT, CDR2 YNNKEL (reference sequence).

This clonotype has more than one count but fewer than ten. This sequence joins TRBV12-3 or TRBV12-4 and TRBJ2-7; D may be TRBD1 or TRBD2 (5 bases each). The CDR3 sequence is 15 residues long. Trimming shortened V by 4 bases and J by 2 bases, and 15 bases separated the two germline ends. CDR3 DNA sequence: TGTGCCAGCAGTTCAACTTGGGACGGTACCTACGAGCAGTACTTC. It yields the protein CASSSTWDGTYEQYF.

This chain connects TRBV20-1 to TRBJ2-3; no firm D call. Germline CDR1 DFQATT, CDR2 SNEGSKA (reference sequence). Deletions cut 0 bases from V and 0 bases from J, with 16 bases between. The CDR3 totals 17 residues. The CDR3 here is CSARDLGKQWSTDTQYF. The CDR3, as DNA: TGCAGTGCTAGAGATCTGGGAAAACAGTGGAGCACAGATACGCAGTATTTT.

A note on this clonotype: One end of the junction varies from germline; a read error may be responsible. The genes are TRBV4-1 and TRBJ2-5; D is possibly TRBD2 (6 bases). CDR1 and CDR2 (germline): MGHRA, YSYEKL. The length of the CDR3 is 14 residues. The CDR3 here is CASSQVLAVETQCF. DNA of the CDR3: TGCGCCAGCAGCCAAGTATTAGCGGTAGAGACCCAGTGCTTC.

The chain carries TRBV12-3 or TRBV12-4 and TRBJ2-7; possibly TRBD1 for D (6 bases). V lost 8 bases to trimming and J lost 1 base, with 15 bases between them. The CDR3 totals 14 residues. The CDR3: CASRTGFGSYEQYF. CDR3 DNA: TGTGCCAGCCGAACAGGGTTTGGGTCCTACGAGCAGTACTTC.